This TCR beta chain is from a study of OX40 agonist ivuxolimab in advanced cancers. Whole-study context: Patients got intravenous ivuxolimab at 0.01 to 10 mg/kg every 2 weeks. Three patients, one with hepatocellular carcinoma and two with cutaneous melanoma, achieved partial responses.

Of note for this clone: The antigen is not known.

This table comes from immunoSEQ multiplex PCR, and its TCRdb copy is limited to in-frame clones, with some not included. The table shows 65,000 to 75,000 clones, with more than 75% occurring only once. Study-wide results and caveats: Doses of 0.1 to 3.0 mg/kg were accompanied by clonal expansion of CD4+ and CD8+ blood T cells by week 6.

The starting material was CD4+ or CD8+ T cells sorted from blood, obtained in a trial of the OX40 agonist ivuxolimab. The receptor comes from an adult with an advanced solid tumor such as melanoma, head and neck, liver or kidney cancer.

In nucleotides, the CDR3 is TGCGCCAGCAGCCAAGGGAGACAGGGGGCCGGCTCCTACAATGAGCAGTTCTTC. This encodes CASSQGRQGAGSYNEQFF. The chain links TRBV4-1 to TRBJ2-1; 10 nucleotides align to TRBD1. Per germline, CDR1 MGHRA and CDR2 YSYEKL. V was clipped by 1 base and J by 0 bases; unmatched bases: 6. There are 18 residues in the CDR3.